This T cell receptor beta chain was captured by sequencing in a study of OX40 agonist ivuxolimab in advanced cancers. Comments on this clone: Other DNA variants within this sample encode the same CDR3.

Clones were read by immunoSEQ multiplex PCR, and TCRdb kept only the in-frame ones, dropping some. Here the sample spans 25,000 to 30,000 clones, more than 75% being singletons. Per germline, CDR1 MNHEY and CDR2 SMNVEV (reference sequence). Trimming at V came to 6 bases and at J to 2 bases, leaving 10 bases not matched to a gene. The CDR3 is 16 amino acids. Here the sequenced sample was CD4+ or CD8+ T cells sorted from blood, taken in a trial of the OX40 agonist ivuxolimab. The receptor was isolated from an adult with an advanced solid tumor such as melanoma, head and neck, liver or kidney cancer. V is TRBV27 and J is TRBJ2-7; the match to TRBD1 covers 10 bases. CDR3 bases: TGTGCCAGCAGCCTATCCTCCGGGACAGGGGCCTACGAGCAGTACTTC. Its protein is CASSLSSGTGAYEQYF.